The T cell receptor (beta chain) described here comes from a study of blood T cell repertoires in COVID-19. On the study more broadly: COVID-19 samples collected from the United States, Italy and Spain covered acute and convalescent phases. Sources were T cells, B-cell-depleted T cells, or PBMCs; the material itself was cDNA or gDNA.

Seattle patients were enrolled during active infection and followed longitudinally. The CDR3 loop spans 16 amino acids. CDR1 SGDLS and CDR2 YYNGEE come from the germline V gene. V was trimmed by 0 bases and J by 0 bases, leaving 10 bases between them. Produced via immunoSEQ multiplex PCR; TCRdb's table is partial and in-frame only. The sample lists 50,000 to 55,000 clones, over 65% occurring once. The TCR comes from a man aged 80 or over with COVID-19, enrolled during active disease. The sequencing sample was made of peripheral blood. This rearrangement joins TRBV9 to TRBJ1-3, with a weak D call TRBD1 (6 bases). CDR3 sequence reads: CASSVVGGASGNTIYF. DNA for the CDR3: TGTGCCAGCAGCGTAGTTGGGGGCGCCTCTGGAAACACCATATATTTT.